The 21 T cell receptor beta chains in this list originate from one sample, sequenced in a study of cytomegalovirus exposure and HLA in healthy donors. PCR amplification relied on 60 Vbeta primers (plus 13 Jbeta primers). Assay used: immunoSEQ multiplex PCR; TCRdb lists only in-frame clones, some missing. This repertoire shows about 99,000 clones, 78% found once; its top ten account for roughly 1.7%. The specimen was PBMCs. The receptors stem from a woman between 40 and 55 years old in good health and CMV-seronegative.

The gene calls are TRBV5-1 and TRBJ1-1, with D possibly TRBD1 on 5 matching bases. Germline lookup yields CDR1 SGHRS and CDR2 YFSETQ. The V gene lost 2 bases and the J gene lost 5 bases, with 10 bases spanning the gap. This CDR3 is 13 amino acids long. This chain's CDR3 is CASSFGEGTEAFF. The CDR3 bases are TGCGCCAGCAGCTTTGGGGAGGGGACTGAAGCTTTCTTT.

DNA for the CDR3: TGTGCCAGCAGTTACTCGGGGGGGGCTGAAGCTTTCTTT. Its protein product is CASSYSGGAEAFF. This chain joins TRBV6-5 and TRBJ1-1; possibly TRBD1 for D (5 bases). CDR1 is MNHEY, CDR2 SVGAGI, per germline. V shed 0 bases and J shed 6 bases, with 8 bases lying between them. The CDR3 consists of 13 residues.

The chain joins TRBV11-2 to TRBJ2-5; D is uncertain. The DNA end lines up better with TRBJ2-7; the J call may be wrong. CDR1 and CDR2 (germline): SGHAT, FQNNGV. The CDR3 is 14 residues long. The CDR3, as DNA: TGTGCCAGCAGCACTGGCAGGTCCTCCTACGAGCAGTACTTC. Translation gives CASSTGRSSYEQYF.

About this clone itself: Other DNA sequences in the sample encode the same CDR3. The J gene is TRBJ2-5, the V gene TRBV11-2; D uncertain. With 1 base removed from V and 2 bases from J, the gap between germline ends came to 5 bases. This CDR3 spans 13 amino acids. CDR1 and CDR2 (germline): SGHAT, FQNNGV. The CDR3 DNA is TGTGCCAGCAGCTTAGGCAGACAAGAGACCCAGTACTTC. Residues: CASSLGRQETQYF.

This chain uses TRBV6-6 with TRBJ2-5; 8 bases line up with TRBD2. This CDR3 spans 12 amino acids. Per the germline V gene, CDR1 is MNHNY and CDR2 is SVGAGI (reference sequence). The V and J ends lost 8 bases and 5 bases, in that order; junction bases with no gene match: 4. Here the CDR3 reads CASGLAEETQYF. DNA of the CDR3: TGTGCCAGCGGACTAGCAGAGGAGACCCAGTACTTC.

This chain links TRBV9 with TRBJ1-1; 8 bases are a match to TRBD1. V gave up 3 bases and J gave up 11 bases; unmatched junction bases: 3. This CDR3 comprises 11 residues. CDR1 and CDR2 from the germline V gene are SGDLS and YYNGEE. The CDR3 sequence is CASSGQGIAFF. The CDR3 DNA is TGTGCCAGCAGCGGACAGGGGATCGCTTTCTTT. Drawing the rest from reference TRBV9 and TRBJ1-1, the complete variable domain is DSGVTQTPKHLITATGQRVTLRCSPRSGDLSVYWYQQSLDQGLQFLIQYYNGEERAKGNILERFSAQQFPDLHSELNLSSLELGDSALYFCASSGQGIAFFGQGTRLTVV.

The genes are TRBV27 and TRBJ2-3; 12 bases map to TRBD1. CDR1 is MNHEY and CDR2 is SMNVEV in the germline V gene (reference sequence). Trimming cost V 5 bases and J 4 bases; bases outside gene matches: 10. The CDR3 totals 17 residues. The CDR3 loop reads CASSRPGQGAGADTQYF. In DNA form, the CDR3 reads TGTGCCAGCAGTCGCCCGGGACAGGGGGCGGGGGCAGATACGCAGTATTTT.

This sequence joins TRBV7-2 and TRBJ1-5; 7 nucleotides agree with TRBD1. This CDR3 is built from 15 residues. The V gene end was trimmed by 5 bases and the J gene end by 2 bases; junction bases not matched to a gene: 6. CDR1 and CDR2 from the germline V gene are SGHTA and FQGNSA. Here the CDR3 reads CASSPGQSGNQPQHF. DNA for the CDR3: TGTGCCAGCAGCCCGGGACAGTCGGGCAATCAGCCCCAGCATTTT.

The J gene is TRBJ1-4, the V gene TRBV5-6, with TRBD1 identical over 7 bases. The CDR3 is 15 amino acids. Trimming took 2 bases from V and 4 from J; bases not matched to a gene: 5. CDR1 is SGHDT, CDR2 YYEEEE, per germline. The CDR3 sequence is CASSFQQGNNEKLFF. The CDR3 DNA sequence: TGTGCCAGCAGCTTCCAACAGGGGAATAATGAAAAACTGTTTTTT.

This chain links TRBV27 with TRBJ2-1; D gene uncertain. This CDR3 is built from 12 residues. V was shortened by 3 bases and J by 7 bases, with 7 bases between the two germline ends. In germline, CDR1 is MNHEY, CDR2 SMNVEV (reference sequence). The CDR3 sequence: CASSFHANEQFF. The DNA of the CDR3 is TGTGCCAGCAGTTTCCATGCGAATGAGCAGTTCTTC.

This clone was seen a few times. The chain recombines TRBV11-3 with TRBJ1-1, with D unresolved. The CDR3 has 13 amino acids. Between the trimmed V and J ends, which lost 2 bases and 1 base, there was a span of 5 bases. The germline V gene encodes CDR1 SGHNT and CDR2 YENEEA. The CDR3 region is CASSLSSNTEAFF. CDR3 DNA sequence: TGTGCCAGCAGCTTATCTTCGAACACTGAAGCTTTCTTT.

The CDR3 DNA reads as TGTGCCAGCAGAAGACTAGCGGGGAGCACAGATACGCAGTATTTT. This codes for CASRRLAGSTDTQYF. The V gene is TRBV5-6, the J gene TRBJ2-3; 11 bases are a match to TRBD2. This CDR3 is 15 amino acids long. Trimming cost V 5 bases and J 0 bases; bases outside gene matches: 2. The V gene's germline CDR1 is SGHDT and CDR2 YYEEEE.

The gene calls are TRBV21-1 and TRBJ2-1; the table calls TRBD1, which could not be checked here. TRBV21-1 counts as a pseudogene. CDR3 length: 17 amino acids. The CDR3: CASSNPRQSDPYNEQFF. CDR3 in DNA: TGTGCCAGCAGCAACCCGCGACAGTCCGATCCCTACAATGAGCAGTTCTTC.

The rearrangement links TRBV4-1 to TRBJ1-5, with D perhaps TRBD1 (6 bases). Germline-derived CDR1 and CDR2 are MGHRA and YSYEKL. V was shortened by 7 bases and J by 7 bases, with 20 bases between the two germline ends. This CDR3 has 15 amino acids. CDR3 DNA: TGCGCCAGCACCCCCGAGGGGGGACTAGGGCAGCCCCAGCATTTT. Amino acids: CASTPEGGLGQPQHF.

This chain uses TRBV7-6 with TRBJ2-2, with 16 bases fitting TRBD2. This CDR3 is built from 22 residues. J was trimmed by 4 bases and V by 4 bases; bases with no gene match: 18. The germline V gene encodes CDR1 SGHVS and CDR2 FNYEAQ. CDR3 protein: CASSSTGTDPGLAGGITGELFF. The CDR3 coding sequence is TGTGCCAGCAGCTCAACCGGGACAGATCCGGGACTAGCGGGAGGGATCACCGGGGAGCTGTTTTTT.

The sample holds a few counts of this clone. CDR3 sequence reads: CASSFFSDTQYF. CDR3 sequence (DNA): TGTGCCAGCAGCTTCTTTAGTGATACGCAGTATTTT. This chain uses TRBV7-2 with TRBJ2-3; D gene unclear. The ends were cut back, 3 bases at V and 6 bases at J, with 7 bases in the middle. In germline, CDR1 is SGHTA, CDR2 FQGNSA. This CDR3 contains 12 residues. The variable domain in full, completed from reference TRBV7-2 and TRBJ2-3, reads GAGVSQSPSNKVTEKGKDVELRCDPISGHTALYWYRQSLGQGLEFLIYFQGNSAPDKSGLPSDRFSAERTGGSVSTLTIQRTQQEDSAVYLCASSFFSDTQYFGPGTRLTVL.

The chain couples TRBV28 to TRBJ2-5, with unresolved D. CDR1 and CDR2 (germline): MDHEN, SYDVKM. V lost 6 bases to trimming and J lost 2 bases, with 16 bases between them. This CDR3 region has 15 residues. The CDR3: CASRSPGSNQETQYF. CDR3 DNA sequence: TGTGCCAGCAGAAGTCCAGGATCTAATCAAGAGACCCAGTACTTC.

In this sample, this clone turned up a few times. V is TRBV5-4 and J is TRBJ2-1; 10 bases are a match to TRBD2. The V gene end was trimmed by 0 bases and the J gene end by 3 bases; junction bases not matched to a gene: 3. Germline-derived CDR1 and CDR2 are SGHNT and YYREEE (reference sequence). The CDR3 loop spans 16 amino acids. CDR3 DNA: TGTGCCAGCAGCTTGGCGACTAGCGGGTTCTACAATGAGCAGTTCTTC. Translation: CASSLATSGFYNEQFF.

This clone was seen only a few times. V and J are TRBV7-2 and TRBJ1-2; 9 bases agree with TRBD1. Germline CDR1 is SGHTA and CDR2 is FQGNSA. The CDR3 sequence is 17 residues long. Trimming took 3 bases from V and 0 from J; bases not matched to a gene: 8. The CDR3, as DNA: TGTGCCAGCAGCTTGTCCACCGGGACAGGGACTAACTATGGCTACACCTTC. This codes for CASSLSTGTGTNYGYTF.

This chain connects TRBV5-6 to TRBJ2-2; 7 bases line up with TRBD2. Germline V gene lookup returns CDR1 SGHDT and CDR2 YYEEEE. V lost 7 bases to trimming and J lost 0 bases; unmatched junction nucleotides: 12. The CDR3 contains 17 residues. The CDR3 reads CASGLPWGGTNTGELFF. The CDR3 nucleotides read TGTGCCAGCGGATTGCCGTGGGGGGGAACGAACACCGGGGAGCTGTTTTTT.

V and J are TRBV5-4 and TRBJ2-2; 8 bases agree with TRBD2. The CDR3 extends over 14 amino acids. CDR1 is SGHNT, CDR2 YYREEE, per germline (reference sequence). Trimming took 6 bases from V and 6 from J; bases not matched to a gene: 7. CDR3 nucleotide sequence: TGTGCCAGCATTTCGGGAGGGCCTGCCGGGGAGCTGTTTTTT. Translating it yields CASISGGPAGELFF.